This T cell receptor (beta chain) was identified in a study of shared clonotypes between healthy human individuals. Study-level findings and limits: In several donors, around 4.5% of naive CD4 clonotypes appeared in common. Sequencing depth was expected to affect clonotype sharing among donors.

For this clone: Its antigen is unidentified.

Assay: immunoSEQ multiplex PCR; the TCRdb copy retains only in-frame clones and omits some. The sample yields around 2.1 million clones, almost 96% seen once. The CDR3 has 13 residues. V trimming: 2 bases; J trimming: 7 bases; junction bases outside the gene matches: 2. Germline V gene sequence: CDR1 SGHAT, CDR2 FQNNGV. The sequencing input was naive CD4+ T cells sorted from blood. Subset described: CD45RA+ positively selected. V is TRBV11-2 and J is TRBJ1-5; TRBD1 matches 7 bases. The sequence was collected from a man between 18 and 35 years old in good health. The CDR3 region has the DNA TGTGCCAGCAGCTTAAGGGGGCGACAGCCCCAGCATTTT. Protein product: CASSLRGRQPQHF.